Listed below are T cell receptor beta chains from one sample, sequenced in a study of T cell responses to AZD1222 COVID-19 vaccine. Profiled with immunoSEQ multiplex PCR; TCRdb holds only in-frame clones, not every one. The top ten hold around 5.2% of the sample, which has approximately 140,000 clones, 91% seen once. The starting material was peripheral blood, obtained on day 0 of AZD1222 vaccination. The receptors were sampled from an adult in good health. The CDR3 runs from the conserved cysteine through the conserved F or W. The D gene is left open where the match is weak. Size is omitted from some rows. Given values are once, few, many or a class for expanded clones.

>TRBJ1-2|TRBV7-3|TRBD1|NA
CASSPQGGIYGYTF
TGTGCCAGCAGCCCACAGGGGGGTATATATGGCTACACCTTC
>TRBJ1-2|TRBV5-6|NA|few
CASGEKATPPYGYTF
TGTGCCAGCGGCGAGAAAGCAACCCCCCCCTATGGCTACACCTTC
>TRBJ1-1|TRBV9|TRBD1|NA
CASSRQGGTEAFF
TGTGCCAGCAGCCGACAGGGGGGAACTGAAGCTTTCTTT
>TRBJ1-3|TRBV18|NA|NA
CASSPTPTGSGNTIYF
TGTGCCAGCTCACCCACTCCGACAGGCTCTGGAAACACCATATATTTT
>TRBJ2-7|TRBV4-2|NA|NA
CASSPEGRNTYEQYF
TGTGCCAGCAGCCCCGAGGGGCGTAACACCTACGAGCAGTACTTC
>TRBJ1-2|TRBV6-1|NA|NA
CASSEGSPGNYGYTF
TGTGCCAGCAGTGAAGGCTCCCCAGGGAACTATGGCTACACCTTC
>TRBJ1-2|TRBV5-5|NA|NA
CASSLEFPLGSYGYTF
TGTGCCAGCAGCCTGGAGTTCCCCCTTGGCTCCTATGGCTACACCTTC
>TRBJ2-5|TRBV7-2|NA|NA
CASSPAGPGETQYF
TGTGCCAGCAGCCCCGCCGGACCCGGGGAGACCCAGTACTTC
>TRBJ1-5|TRBV28|NA|NA
CASSAIGGGNQPQHF
TGTGCCAGCAGTGCGATTGGGGGTGGCAATCAGCCCCAGCATTTT
>TRBJ2-1|TRBV3-1/TRBV3-2|NA|NA
CASSQVSGANSYNEQFF
TGTGCCAGCAGCCAAGTTTCGGGGGCCAACTCCTACAATGAGCAGTTCTTC
>TRBJ2-7|TRBV2|NA|NA
CASSEGEIGAYEQYF
TGTGCCAGCAGTGAGGGAGAGATAGGGGCCTACGAGCAGTACTTC
>TRBJ1-5|TRBV28|NA|NA
CASIGIWDQPQHF
TGTGCCAGCATAGGGATTTGGGATCAGCCCCAGCATTTT
>TRBJ1-3|TRBV7-6|NA|NA
CASSYSSGTESSGNTIYF
TGTGCCAGCAGCTACTCATCAGGGACCGAAAGCTCTGGAAACACCATATATTTT
>TRBJ2-2|TRBV11-3|TRBD1|NA
CASSLGRRDRGHPGELFF
TGTGCCAGCAGCTTGGGACGGCGAGACAGGGGTCATCCCGGGGAGCTGTTTTTT
>TRBJ2-7|TRBV15|TRBD1|NA
CATSRDPQTDGQGVYEQYF
TGTGCCACCAGCAGAGATCCCCAAACCGACGGACAGGGGGTTTACGAGCAGTACTTC
>TRBJ2-1|TRBV28|NA|NA
CASSLNYEQFF
TGTGCCAGCAGTTTAAATTATGAGCAGTTCTTC
>TRBJ1-5|TRBV2|NA|NA
CASRGGWGAISQPQHF
TGTGCCAGCAGGGGTGGTTGGGGGGCTATCAGTCAGCCCCAGCATTTT
>TRBJ1-6|TRBV6-5|NA|NA
CASKTMGLANSPLHF
TGTGCCAGCAAGACGATGGGCCTCGCGAATTCACCCCTCCACTTT
>TRBJ2-3|TRBV6-2/TRBV6-3|NA|NA
CASSYIPMSTDTQYF
TGTGCCAGCAGTTACATCCCCATGTCCACAGATACGCAGTATTTT
>TRBJ1-4|TRBV25-1|NA|NA
CASSELGGGTNEKLFF
TGTGCCAGCAGTGAATTAGGAGGAGGAACTAATGAAAAACTGTTTTTT
>TRBJ2-2|TRBV25-1|TRBD2|NA
CATSGDYSGRGDGELFF
TGTGCCACCTCTGGGGATTATAGCGGGAGGGGTGACGGGGAGCTGTTTTTT
>TRBJ2-7|TRBV5-5|TRBD1|NA
CASSLLQGHYEQYF
TGTGCCAGCAGCTTGTTACAGGGGCACTACGAGCAGTACTTC
>TRBJ1-3|TRBV4-2|NA|NA
CASSLQGTGNTIYF
TGTGCCAGCAGCCTACAGGGAACTGGAAACACCATATATTTT
>TRBJ1-2|TRBV7-2|TRBD1|NA
CASTNRGRGRTNYGYTF
TGTGCCAGCACCAATAGGGGGAGGGGGCGTACTAACTATGGCTACACCTTC
>TRBJ2-7|TRBV21-1|NA|NA
CASSKAEQGAYEQYF
TGTGCCAGCAGCAAAGCCGAACAGGGGGCCTACGAGCAGTACTTC
>TRBJ1-4|TRBV19|TRBD1|few
CASSIVRTGDEKLFF
TGTGCCAGTAGTATAGTCAGGACAGGGGATGAAAAACTGTTTTTT
>TRBJ2-7|TRBV18|NA|NA
CASSSGYSYEQYF
TGTGCCAGCTCCAGCGGATACTCCTACGAGCAGTACTTC
>TRBJ2-7|TRBV25-1|NA|NA
CASSEARGVDEQYF
TGTGCCAGCAGTGAGGCCAGGGGTGTGGACGAGCAGTACTTC
>TRBJ2-5|TRBV7-2|TRBD1|NA
CASSYRGWEETQYF
TGTGCCAGCAGCTACAGGGGATGGGAAGAGACCCAGTACTTC
>TRBJ2-7|TRBV5-1|NA|NA
CASSPLGGTIYEQYF
TGCGCCAGCAGCCCTTTAGGGGGGACGATTTACGAGCAGTACTTC
>TRBJ2-7|TRBV11-3|TRBD2|NA
CASSPTPGSGGSYEQYF
TGTGCCAGCAGCCCGACCCCCGGTAGCGGGGGATCCTACGAGCAGTACTTC
>TRBJ1-2|TRBV27|TRBD1|NA
CASSLIPGQGSYGYTF
TGTGCCAGCAGTCTTATCCCGGGACAGGGATCCTATGGCTACACCTTC
>TRBJ2-7|TRBV5-1|TRBD1|NA
CASSPITHRDRDPYEQYF
TGCGCCAGCAGCCCTATTACCCATCGGGACAGGGATCCCTACGAGCAGTACTTC
>TRBJ1-2|TRBV7-2|TRBD1|NA
CASSNRGNYGYTF
TGTGCCAGCAGTAACAGGGGAAACTATGGCTACACCTTC
>TRBJ1-2|TRBV18|NA|NA
CASSPPSRFYGYTF
TGTGCCAGCTCACCCCCTAGTAGATTCTATGGCTACACCTTC
>TRBJ1-2|TRBV11-2|NA|NA
CASSLEGGGRGAGYTF
TGTGCCAGCAGCTTAGAAGGGGGGGGGCGCGGAGCAGGCTACACCTTC
>TRBJ1-2|TRBV28|NA|NA
CASSESQRGYTF
TGTGCCAGCAGTGAGTCTCAACGGGGCTACACCTTC
>TRBJ1-1|TRBV7-9|TRBD1|once
CASSTTLVQGTQNTEAFF
TGTGCCAGCAGCACCACCCTTGTACAGGGGACCCAGAACACTGAAGCTTTCTTT
>TRBJ2-1|TRBV5-1|NA|NA
CASRRWDGKRDEQFF
TGCGCCAGCAGACGGTGGGACGGGAAGCGGGATGAGCAGTTCTTC
>TRBJ1-5|TRBV9|TRBD1|NA
CASSPGTGLGQPQHF
TGTGCCAGCAGCCCCGGGACAGGGCTGGGACAGCCCCAGCATTTT
>TRBJ2-1|TRBV19|TRBD2|few
CASSIRREGPNEQFF
TGTGCCAGTAGTATCCGCCGGGAGGGCCCTAATGAGCAGTTCTTC
>TRBJ1-1|TRBV29-1|NA|NA
CSVGGYFFTEAFF
TGCAGCGTTGGTGGATACTTCTTCACTGAAGCTTTCTTT
>TRBJ1-2|TRBV27|TRBD1|few
CASTKDRGGAYGYTF
TGTGCCAGCACCAAGGACAGGGGAGGTGCGTATGGCTACACCTTC
>TRBJ1-1|TRBV4-1|NA|NA
CASSPLGGTEAFF
TGCGCCAGCAGCCCCTTGGGGGGGACTGAAGCTTTCTTT